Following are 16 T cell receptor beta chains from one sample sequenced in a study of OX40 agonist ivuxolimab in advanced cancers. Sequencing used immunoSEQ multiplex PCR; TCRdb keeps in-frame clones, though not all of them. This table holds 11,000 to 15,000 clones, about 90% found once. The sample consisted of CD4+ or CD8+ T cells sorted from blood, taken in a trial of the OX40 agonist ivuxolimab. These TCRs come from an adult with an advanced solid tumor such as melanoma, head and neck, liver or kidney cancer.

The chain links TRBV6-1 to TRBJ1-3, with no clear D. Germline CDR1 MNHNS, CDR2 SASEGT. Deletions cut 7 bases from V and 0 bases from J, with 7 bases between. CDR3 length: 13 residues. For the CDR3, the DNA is TGTGCCAGCAACCCAGGCTCTGGAAACACCATATATTTT. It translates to CASNPGSGNTIYF.

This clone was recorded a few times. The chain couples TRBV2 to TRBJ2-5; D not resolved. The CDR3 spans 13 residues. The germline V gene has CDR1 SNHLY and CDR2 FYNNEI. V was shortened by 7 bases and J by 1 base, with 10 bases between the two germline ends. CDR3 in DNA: TGTGCCAGCACAGATGGAAGCCAAGAGACCCAGTACTTC. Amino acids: CASTDGSQETQYF.

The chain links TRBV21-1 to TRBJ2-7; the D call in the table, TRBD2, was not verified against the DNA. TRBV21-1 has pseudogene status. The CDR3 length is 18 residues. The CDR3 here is CASSKVRLDRGQKYEQYF. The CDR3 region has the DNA TGTGCCAGCAGCAAAGTCCGACTAGACCGTGGACAAAAGTACGAGCAGTACTTC.

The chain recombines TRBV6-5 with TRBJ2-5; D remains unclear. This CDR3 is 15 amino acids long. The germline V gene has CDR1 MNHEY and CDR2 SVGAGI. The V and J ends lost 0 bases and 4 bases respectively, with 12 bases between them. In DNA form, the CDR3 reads TGTGCCAGCAGTTACTCGATGTCTAGGAGAGAGACCCAGTACTTC. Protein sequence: CASSYSMSRRETQYF.

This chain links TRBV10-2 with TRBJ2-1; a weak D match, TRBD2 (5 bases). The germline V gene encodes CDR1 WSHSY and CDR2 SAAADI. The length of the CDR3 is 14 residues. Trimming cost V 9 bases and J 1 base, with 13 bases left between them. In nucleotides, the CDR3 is TGCGCCAGTGCTCTAGCTTCTTCCTACAATGAGCAGTTCTTC. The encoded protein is CASALASSYNEQFF.

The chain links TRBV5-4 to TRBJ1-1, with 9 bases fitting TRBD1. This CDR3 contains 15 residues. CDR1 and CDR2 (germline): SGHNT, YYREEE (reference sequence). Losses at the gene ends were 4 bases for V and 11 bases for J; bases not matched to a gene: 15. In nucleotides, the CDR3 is TGTGCCAGCAGCCCTAAGCCACGGACAGGGGTAGTTGCTTTCTTT. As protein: CASSPKPRTGVVAFF.

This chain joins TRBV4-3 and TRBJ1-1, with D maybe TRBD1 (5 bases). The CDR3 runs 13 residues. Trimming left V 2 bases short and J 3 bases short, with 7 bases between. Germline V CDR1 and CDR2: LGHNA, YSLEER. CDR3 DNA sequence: TGCGCCAGCAGCCAATTGGGGGACACTGAAGCTTTCTTT. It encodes CASSQLGDTEAFF.

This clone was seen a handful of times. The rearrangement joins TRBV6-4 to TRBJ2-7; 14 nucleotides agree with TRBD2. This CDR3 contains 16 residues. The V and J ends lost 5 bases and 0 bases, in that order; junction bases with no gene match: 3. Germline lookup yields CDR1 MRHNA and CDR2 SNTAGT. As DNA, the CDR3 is TGTGCCAGCAGTCCCGGGACTAGCGGGGGCTCCTACGAGCAGTACTTC. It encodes CASSPGTSGGSYEQYF.

The CDR3: CASSQTPGQGSPDTQYF. CDR3 sequence (DNA): TGCGCCAGCAGCCAAACGCCGGGACAGGGAAGCCCAGATACGCAGTATTTT. This chain uses TRBV4-3 with TRBJ2-3; TRBD1 agrees at 9 bases. The CDR3 loop spans 17 amino acids. Germline CDR1 and CDR2: LGHNA and YSLEER. V lost 2 bases to trimming and J lost 4 bases; unmatched junction nucleotides: 10.

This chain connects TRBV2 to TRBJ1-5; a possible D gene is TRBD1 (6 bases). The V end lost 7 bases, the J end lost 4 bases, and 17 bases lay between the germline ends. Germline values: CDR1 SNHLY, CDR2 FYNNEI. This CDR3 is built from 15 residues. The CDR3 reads CASTQAGEWNQPQHF. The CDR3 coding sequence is TGTGCCAGCACCCAGGCAGGGGAATGGAATCAGCCCCAGCATTTT.

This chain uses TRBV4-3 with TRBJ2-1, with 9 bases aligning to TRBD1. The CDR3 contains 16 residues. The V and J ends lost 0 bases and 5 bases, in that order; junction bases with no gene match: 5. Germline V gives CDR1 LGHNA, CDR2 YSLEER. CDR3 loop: CASSQDGTGQHNEQFF. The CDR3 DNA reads TGCGCCAGCAGCCAAGATGGGACAGGGCAGCACAATGAGCAGTTCTTC.

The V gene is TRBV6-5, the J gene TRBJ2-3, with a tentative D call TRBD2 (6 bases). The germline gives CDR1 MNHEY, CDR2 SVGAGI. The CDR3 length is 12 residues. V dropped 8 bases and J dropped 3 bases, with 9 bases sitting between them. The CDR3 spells CASGRGTDTQYF. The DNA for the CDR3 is TGTGCCAGCGGGCGGGGAACAGATACGCAGTATTTT.

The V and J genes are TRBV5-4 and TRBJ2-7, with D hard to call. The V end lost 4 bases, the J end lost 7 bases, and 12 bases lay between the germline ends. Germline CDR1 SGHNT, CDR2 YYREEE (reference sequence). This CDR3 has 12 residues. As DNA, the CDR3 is TGTGCCAGCAGCACGGATTTGGGGGAGCAGTACTTC. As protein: CASSTDLGEQYF.

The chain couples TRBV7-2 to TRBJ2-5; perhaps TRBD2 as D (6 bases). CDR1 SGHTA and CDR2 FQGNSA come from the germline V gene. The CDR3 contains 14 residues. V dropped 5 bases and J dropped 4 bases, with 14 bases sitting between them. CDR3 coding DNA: TGTGCCAGCAGCCTAGTGGGGGGTCCAGAGACCCAGTACTTC. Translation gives CASSLVGGPETQYF.

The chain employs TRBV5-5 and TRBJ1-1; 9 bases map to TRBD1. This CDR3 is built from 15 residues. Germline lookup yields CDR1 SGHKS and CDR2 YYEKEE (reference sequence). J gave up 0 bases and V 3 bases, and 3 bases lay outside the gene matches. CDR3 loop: CASSWGTGLNTEAFF. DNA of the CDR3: TGTGCCAGCAGCTGGGGGACAGGGTTGAACACTGAAGCTTTCTTT. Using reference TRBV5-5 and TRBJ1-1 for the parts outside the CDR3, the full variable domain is DAGVTQSPTHLIKTRGQQVTLRCSPISGHKSVSWYQQVLGQGPQFIFQYYEKEERGRGNFPDRFSARQFPNYSSELNVNALLLGDSALYLCASSWGTGLNTEAFFGQGTRLTVV.

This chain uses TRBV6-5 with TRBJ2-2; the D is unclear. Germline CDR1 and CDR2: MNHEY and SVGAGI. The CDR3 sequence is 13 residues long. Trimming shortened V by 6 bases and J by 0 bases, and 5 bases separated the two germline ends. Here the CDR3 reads CASREANTGELFF. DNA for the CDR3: TGTGCCAGCAGGGAAGCGAACACCGGGGAGCTGTTTTTT.